The present TCR beta chain was sequenced within a study of shared clonotypes between healthy human individuals. V dropped 6 bases and J dropped 5 bases, with 16 bases sitting between them. The CDR3 consists of 13 residues. Germline CDR1 and CDR2: SQVTM and ANQGSEA. Naivety among CD8 cells was defined by CD45RO negativity and positive CCR7 selection, thereby excluding terminally differentiated effector memory CD45RA+ cells. Sequenced by immunoSEQ multiplex PCR; TCRdb stores in-frame clones only, minus some. The sample has 800,000 to 950,000 clones, approximately 97% seen once. Sequenced input: naive CD8+ T cells sorted from blood. This chain connects TRBV29-1 to TRBJ1-2; D ambiguous. This receptor was identified in a man aged 25-45 years in good health. For the CDR3, the DNA is TGCAGCGTAGGACCCGGACGGTATTATGGCTACACCTTC. Residues: CSVGPGRYYGYTF.